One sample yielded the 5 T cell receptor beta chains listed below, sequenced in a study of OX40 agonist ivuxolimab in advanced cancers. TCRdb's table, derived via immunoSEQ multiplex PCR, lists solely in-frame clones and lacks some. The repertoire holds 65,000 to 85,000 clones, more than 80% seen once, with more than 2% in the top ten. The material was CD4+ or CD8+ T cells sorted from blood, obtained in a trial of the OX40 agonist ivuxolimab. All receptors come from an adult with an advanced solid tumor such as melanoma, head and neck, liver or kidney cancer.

The CDR3 DNA sequence: TGTGCCAGCAGTAGGGACGGCTTCTCTGGAAACACCATATATTTT. It is translated as CASSRDGFSGNTIYF. The gene calls are TRBV6-5 and TRBJ1-3, with a weak D call TRBD1 (5 bases). CDR1 is MNHEY and CDR2 is SVGAGI in the germline V gene. Between the trimmed V and J ends, which lost 5 bases and 0 bases, there was a span of 11 bases. The CDR3 extends over 15 amino acids.

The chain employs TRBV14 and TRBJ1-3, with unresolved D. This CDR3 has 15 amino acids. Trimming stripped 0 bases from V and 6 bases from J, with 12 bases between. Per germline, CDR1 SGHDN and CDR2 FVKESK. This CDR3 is CASSQDIARPNTIYF. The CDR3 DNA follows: TGTGCCAGCAGCCAAGATATCGCGCGGCCAAACACCATATATTTT.

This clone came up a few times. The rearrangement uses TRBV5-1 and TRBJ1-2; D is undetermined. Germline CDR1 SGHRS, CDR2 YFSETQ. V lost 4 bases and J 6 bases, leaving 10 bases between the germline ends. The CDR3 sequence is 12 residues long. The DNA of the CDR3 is TGCGCCAGCAGCCTTTACTTTGATGGCTACACCTTC. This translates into CASSLYFDGYTF.

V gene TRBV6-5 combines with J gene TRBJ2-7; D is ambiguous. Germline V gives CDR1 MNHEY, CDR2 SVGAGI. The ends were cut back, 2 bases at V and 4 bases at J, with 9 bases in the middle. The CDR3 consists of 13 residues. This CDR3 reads CASSYNGPYEQYF. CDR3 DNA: TGTGCCAGCAGTTACAATGGCCCATACGAGCAGTACTTC.

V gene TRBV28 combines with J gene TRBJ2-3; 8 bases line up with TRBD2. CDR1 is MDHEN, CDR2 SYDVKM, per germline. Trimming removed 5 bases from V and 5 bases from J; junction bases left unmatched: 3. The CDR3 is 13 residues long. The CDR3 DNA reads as TGTGCCAGCAGTAGTCGGGGGGGAGATACGCAGTATTTT. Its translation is CASSSRGGDTQYF.